Listed here is a single T cell receptor beta chain. The antigen is undetermined. This sample was taken from a study of OX40 agonist ivuxolimab in advanced cancers. Samples were taken at baseline and on day 1 of cycles 4 and 7. Study outcomes and limitations: The study found that CD8+ T cells averaged more expanded clones than CD4+.

Sequencing used immunoSEQ multiplex PCR; TCRdb keeps in-frame clones, though not all of them. Of about 78,000 clones listed, roughly 92% are singletons. The V segment lost 4 bases and the J segment 0 bases; nucleotides outside the gene matches: 5. Germline-derived CDR1 and CDR2 are SQVTM and ANQGSEA. The length of the CDR3 is 14 residues. The source of this sequence is an adult with an advanced solid tumor such as melanoma, head and neck, liver or kidney cancer. The V call is TRBV29-1, the J call TRBJ1-2; 7 bases map to TRBD1. The specimen comprised CD4+ or CD8+ T cells sorted from blood, sampled in a trial of the OX40 agonist ivuxolimab. Here the CDR3 DNA reads TGCAGCGTTGGACAGGGAGCAGCTAACTATGGCTACACCTTC. Its protein is CSVGQGAANYGYTF. The full variable domain, completed using reference TRBV29-1 and TRBJ1-2, is SAVISQKPSRDICQRGTSLTIQCQVDSQVTMMFWYRQQPGQSLTLIATANQGSEATYESGFVIDKFPISRPNLTFSTLTVSNMSPEDSSIYLCSVGQGAANYGYTFGSGTRLTVV.